These 18 T cell receptor beta chains were sequenced from one sample in a study of blood T cell repertoires in COVID-19. The table came from immunoSEQ multiplex PCR; TCRdb's copy has only in-frame clones and leaves some out. Altogether nearly 200,000 clones are present, about four fifths being singletons, with the ten largest covering 5% to 6.5%. What was sequenced was peripheral blood. Receptors were obtained from a woman in her 70s with active or convalescent COVID-19.

The J gene is TRBJ2-3, the V gene TRBV29-1, with 9 bases that match TRBD2. CDR1 and CDR2 from the germline V gene are SQVTM and ANQGSEA. V trimming: 6 bases; J trimming: 2 bases; junction bases outside the gene matches: 9. This CDR3 is built from 15 residues. CDR3 loop: CSVGIAGAATDTQYF. In DNA form, the CDR3 reads TGCAGCGTCGGTATAGCGGGAGCAGCCACAGATACGCAGTATTTT.

This clone appeared once. This chain connects TRBV3-1 (or the pseudogene TRBV3-2) to TRBJ2-7; TRBD2 matches at 7 bases. Germline assignment: CDR1 LGHDT and CDR2 YNNKEL (reference sequence). CDR3 length: 15 amino acids. V was clipped by 1 base and J by 3 bases; unmatched bases: 6. The CDR3 here is CASSQGPGGFYEQYF. For the CDR3, the DNA is TGTGCCAGCAGCCAAGGTCCGGGGGGATTCTACGAGCAGTACTTC.

The chain links TRBV15 to TRBJ2-1; the D gene is possibly TRBD2 (5 bases). The CDR3 sequence is 16 residues long. Germline CDR1 and CDR2: LNHNV and YYDKDF (reference sequence). V was cut by 3 bases and J by 5 bases, with 17 bases left in between. The CDR3 coding sequence is TGTGCCACCAGCAGTGCCGGGCGAGGGTCCCACAATGAGCAGTTCTTC. Residues: CATSSAGRGSHNEQFF.

The J gene is TRBJ2-1, the V gene TRBV19; TRBD2 matches 7 bases. Losses at the gene ends were 2 bases for V and 5 bases for J; bases not matched to a gene: 6. Germline CDR1 LNHDA, CDR2 SQIVND (reference sequence). The length of the CDR3 is 15 residues. This CDR3 is CASSILGGSDNEQFF. CDR3 DNA sequence: TGTGCCAGTAGTATACTTGGCGGGAGTGACAATGAGCAGTTCTTC.

This clone was observed once. The chain employs TRBV3-1 (or the pseudogene TRBV3-2) and TRBJ2-1; a possible D gene is TRBD2 (5 bases). V was clipped by 4 bases and J by 10 bases, with 23 bases between them. The CDR3 length is 16 residues. Germline CDR1 LGHDT, CDR2 YNNKEL (reference sequence). DNA for the CDR3: TGTGCCAGCAGCCCGACAATGGGAGCCCCCAGCCGGGAGCAGTTCTTC. Translated, it gives CASSPTMGAPSREQFF.

The chain combines TRBV19 with TRBJ1-2; 8 bases agree with TRBD1. Per the germline V gene, CDR1 is LNHDA and CDR2 is SQIVND (reference sequence). The V gene end was trimmed by 4 bases and the J gene end by 5 bases; junction bases not matched to a gene: 6. The CDR3 has 14 amino acids. CDR3 in amino acids: CASSTQGARYGYTF. The DNA for the CDR3 is TGTGCCAGTAGTACCCAGGGGGCGCGATATGGCTACACCTTC.

This clone appeared once. The chain joins TRBV2 to TRBJ1-4; D might be TRBD1 (6 bases). The CDR3 is 16 residues long. V lost 7 bases, J lost 5 bases, and 20 bases lay in between. CDR1 and CDR2 from the germline V gene are SNHLY and FYNNEI. CDR3 nucleotides: TGTGCCAGCAATGCAAGAGCCGGGACACCAAATGAAAAACTGTTTTTT. Its translation is CASNARAGTPNEKLFF. Variable domain in full (rest from reference TRBV2 and TRBJ1-4): EPEVTQTPSHQVTQMGQEVILRCVPISNHLYFYWYRQILGQKVEFLVSFYNNEISEKSEIFDDQFSVERPDGSNFTLKIRSTKLEDSAMYFCASNARAGTPNEKLFFGSGTQLSVL.

A single count supports this clone. The chain uses TRBV9 and TRBJ2-3, with TRBD2 matching over 8 bases. With V trimmed by 4 bases and J by 4 bases, 5 bases remained unmatched. Germline V lookup: CDR1 SGDLS, CDR2 YYNGEE. This CDR3 contains 14 residues. The CDR3 bases are TGTGCCAGCAGCCAGAGACTAGCGTCAGATACGCAGTATTTT. Protein: CASSQRLASDTQYF.

The chain is built from TRBV24-1 and TRBJ1-5; D gene uncertain. The germline V gene encodes CDR1 KGHDR and CDR2 SFDVKD. Trimming pared 5 bases from V and 1 base from J, leaving 8 bases between. CDR3 length: 14 amino acids. CDR3 loop: CATSGSGSNQPQHF. The CDR3 DNA reads TGTGCCACCAGTGGATCGGGGAGCAATCAGCCCCAGCATTTT.

J is TRBJ1-5 and V is TRBV4-1; 7 positions match TRBD1. Germline V gene data show CDR1 as MGHRA and CDR2 as YSYEKL. With 4 bases clipped from V and 6 bases from J, the junction kept 3 bases outside the gene matches. The CDR3 consists of 13 residues. The DNA of the CDR3 is TGCGCCAGCAGCCGACAGGGCAGTCAGCCCCAGCATTTT. Protein sequence: CASSRQGSQPQHF.

The chain joins TRBV30 to TRBJ2-2, with D unclear. Per germline, CDR1 GTSNPN and CDR2 SVGIG (reference sequence). There are 12 residues in the CDR3. V was shortened by 3 bases and J by 3 bases, with 5 bases between the two germline ends. The CDR3 sequence: CAWRAHTGELFF. The CDR3 DNA reads as TGTGCCTGGAGAGCCCACACCGGGGAGCTGTTTTTT.

This rearrangement joins TRBV12-3 or TRBV12-4 to TRBJ1-1; D unclear. Trimming took 3 bases from V and 8 from J, leaving 7 bases between them. The CDR3 is 11 amino acids. CDR3 residues: CASSFSLEAFF. CDR3 DNA: TGTGCCAGCAGTTTCAGTCTCGAAGCTTTCTTT.

The chain combines TRBV7-9 with TRBJ1-2; D is perhaps TRBD1 (6 bases). The CDR3 spans 15 residues. The germline gives CDR1 SEHNR, CDR2 FQNEAQ (reference sequence). Trimming pared 1 base from V and 1 base from J, leaving 10 bases between. CDR3 bases: TGTGCCAGCAGCTTAGACAGGGCTTTTAACTATGGCTACACCTTC. It translates to CASSLDRAFNYGYTF.

The rearrangement joins TRBV12-3 or TRBV12-4 to TRBJ1-3; D uncertain. The CDR3 runs to 13 residues. Trimming stripped 6 bases from V and 0 bases from J, with 6 bases between. CDR3 sequence reads: CASRPNSGNTIYF. The CDR3 bases are TGTGCCAGCAGGCCTAACTCTGGAAACACCATATATTTT.

The chain is built from TRBV9 and TRBJ2-3; TRBD1 matches 7 bases. This CDR3 contains 16 residues. CDR1 is SGDLS and CDR2 is YYNGEE in the germline V gene. V dropped 0 bases and J dropped 3; count of bases not matched to a gene: 7. CDR3 DNA sequence: TGTGCCAGCAGCGTAGAAGACGTCAGGGGGACAGATACGCAGTATTTT. It specifies CASSVEDVRGTDTQYF.

This chain uses TRBV28 with TRBJ2-5; 7 bases are shared with TRBD2. The J segment lost 3 bases and the V segment lost 10 bases, leaving 17 bases of the junction unmatched. CDR3 length: 16 residues. Germline CDR1 and CDR2: MDHEN and SYDVKM. CDR3 nucleotide sequence: TGTGCCACCTCAGCAAGGGGAGGAGGGAGGGAAGAGACCCAGTACTTC. It specifies CATSARGGGREETQYF.

The chain combines TRBV5-6 with TRBJ2-7, with 7 bases identical to TRBD1. CDR1 SGHDT and CDR2 YYEEEE come from the germline V gene. The CDR3 is 15 residues long. V trimming: 3 bases; J trimming: 4 bases; junction bases outside the gene matches: 10. The DNA of the CDR3 is TGTGCCAGCAGCTCCCCAGGGGGTTATGTGTACGAGCAGTACTTC. Translation gives CASSSPGGYVYEQYF. Filled out from reference TRBV5-6 and TRBJ2-7, the complete variable domain reads DAGVTQSPTHLIKTRGQQVTLRCSPKSGHDTVSWYQQALGQGPQFIFQYYEEEERQRGNFPDRFSGHQFPNYSSELNVNALLLGDSALYLCASSSPGGYVYEQYFGPGTRLTVT.

V usage is TRBV30 and J usage is TRBJ1-2, with D maybe TRBD1 (5 bases). This CDR3 spans 17 amino acids. Germline loops: CDR1 GTSNPN, CDR2 SVGIG (reference sequence). The V and J ends lost 7 bases and 5 bases respectively, with 29 bases between them. CDR3 DNA: TGTGCCTACCTGAGGGGAGGAGCTCATATCACTGGATATGGCTACACCTTC. Amino acid sequence: CAYLRGGAHITGYGYTF.